Many counts were recorded for the clone carrying this T cell receptor (beta chain). The antigen remains unidentified. This specimen comes from a study of T-cell reconstitution after alpha-beta-depleted transplantation in children. Study-wide results and limits: In patients about two months after transplant, alpha-beta T cells reportedly arose from several hundred expanded graft clones. Day-60 TCRbeta diversity that was high in some patients was derived from surviving recipient T cells and thymic progenitors. After one year, T-cell counts and TCRbeta diversity mostly came from new T cells.

This CDR3 is built from 17 residues. Trimming shortened V by 4 bases and J by 0 bases, and 14 bases separated the two germline ends. The germline V gene has CDR1 SGHRS and CDR2 YFSETQ. A TCRbeta library incorporating unique molecular identifiers was prepared. TCRdb redid the calling of the PCR reads with MiXCR, one entry per CDR3 protein. The sample carries 55,000 to 90,000 distinct CDR3 sequences, around 4.7% recorded once. This specimen consisted of PBMCs, mostly from graft donor cells, obtained 180 days after TCRalphabeta/CD19-depleted stem cell transplant. This sequence was found in a boy under two years old who had a stem cell transplant for acute myeloid leukemia, so the T cells may come from the graft donor. V and J are TRBV5-1 and TRBJ2-6; TRBD1 is a possible D gene (5 bases). In DNA form, the CDR3 reads TGCGCCAGCAGCCCGCAGGGATATAACTCTGGGGCCAACGTCCTGACTTTC. Residues: CASSPQGYNSGANVLTF.